The present T cell receptor (beta chain) was sequenced within a study of T cell repertoires in cytomegalovirus infection. In the study overall: Public TCR beta signatures were indicative of both CMV infection and a matching HLA type. Study-wide findings and caveats: Cumulated frequencies of public TCR beta families served to identify carriers of CMV plus the relevant HLA. HLA-C-restricted TCR beta clonotypes specific for CMV led the ex vivo response.

Ten or more counts support this clonotype. Its antigen is as yet unknown. The CDR3 sequence is 18 residues long. CDR1 and CDR2 from the germline V gene are LGHDT and YNNKEL (reference sequence). V shed 9 bases and J 5 bases; nucleotides not matched to a gene: 22. TCRdb reanalysed the reads using MiXCR and keeps one entry per CDR3 protein. The data contain under 300,000 distinct CDR3 sequences, over 9% of them singletons. The chain uses TRBV3-1 and TRBJ1-5, with TRBD1 matching over 7 bases. Source material: PBMCs. The clonotype comes from a human donor in good health (CMV status not recorded). Some clones in this sample may be carry-over from other donors' samples. The CDR3 reads CASWGRRTADRVHQPQHF. Here the CDR3 DNA reads TGTGCCAGTTGGGGGCGTCGGACTGCCGACAGGGTACATCAGCCCCAGCATTTT.